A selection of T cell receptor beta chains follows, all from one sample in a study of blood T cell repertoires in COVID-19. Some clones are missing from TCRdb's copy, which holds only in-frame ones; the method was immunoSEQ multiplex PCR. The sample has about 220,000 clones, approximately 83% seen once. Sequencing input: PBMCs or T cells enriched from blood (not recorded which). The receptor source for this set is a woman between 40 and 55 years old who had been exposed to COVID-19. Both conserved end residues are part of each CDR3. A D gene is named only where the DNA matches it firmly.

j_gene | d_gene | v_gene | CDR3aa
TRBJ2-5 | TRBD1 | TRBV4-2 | CASRRGQETQYF
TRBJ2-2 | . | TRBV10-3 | CAISGTNNTGELFF
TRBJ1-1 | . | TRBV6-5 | CASRAVQGYTEAFF
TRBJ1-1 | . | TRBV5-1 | CASSPMGGEGAEAFF
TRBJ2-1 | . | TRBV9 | CASSASPRGGVYNEQFF
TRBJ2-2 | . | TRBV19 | CASSHGTQGAGELFF
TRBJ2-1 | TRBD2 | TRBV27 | CASSWTSGHHSYNEQFF
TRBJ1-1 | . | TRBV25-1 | CASSGGRRGRDTEAFF
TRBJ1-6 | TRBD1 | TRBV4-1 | CASSQGDRGWDNSPLHF
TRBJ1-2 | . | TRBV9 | CASSVDPEVANYGYTF
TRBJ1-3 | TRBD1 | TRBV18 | CASSPGDRHPSGNTIYF
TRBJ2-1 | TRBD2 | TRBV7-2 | CASSLTSGPYNEQFF
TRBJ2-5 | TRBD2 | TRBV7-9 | CASSFSGETQYF
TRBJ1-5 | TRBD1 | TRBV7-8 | CASSSTGGHQPQHF
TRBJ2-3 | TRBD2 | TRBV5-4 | CASSLDRGGFTDTQYF
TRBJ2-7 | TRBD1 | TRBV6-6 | CASSLGTGVDEQYF
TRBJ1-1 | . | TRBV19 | CASSMGRLNTEAFF
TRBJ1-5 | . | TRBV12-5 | CASGWTHNQPQHF
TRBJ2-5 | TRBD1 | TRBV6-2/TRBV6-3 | CASSYNDREETQYF
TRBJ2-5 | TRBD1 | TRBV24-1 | CATSDGMGQGARETQYF
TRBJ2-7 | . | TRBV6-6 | CASCRSSYEQYF
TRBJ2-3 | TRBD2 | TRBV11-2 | CASSLETGGGADTQYF
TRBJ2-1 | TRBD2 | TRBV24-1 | CATRAGLGNEQFF
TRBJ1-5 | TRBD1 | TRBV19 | CASSTPDRGLRQPQHF
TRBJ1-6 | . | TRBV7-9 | CASSRTEDNSPLHF
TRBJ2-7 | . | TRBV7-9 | CATNAQGFYEQYF
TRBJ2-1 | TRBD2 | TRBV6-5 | CASSYRASGGRVGQFF
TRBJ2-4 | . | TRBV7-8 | CASSLRGVGAKNIQYF
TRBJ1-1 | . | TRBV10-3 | CAISRRGDEEAFF
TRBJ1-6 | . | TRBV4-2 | CASSQEGGRGSNNSPLHF
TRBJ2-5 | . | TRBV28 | CASSLSQGETQYF
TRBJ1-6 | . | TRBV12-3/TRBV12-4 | CASSSVYSPLHF
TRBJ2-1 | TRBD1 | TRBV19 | CATDRVGTNNEQFF
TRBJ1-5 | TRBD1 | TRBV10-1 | CASYTDRGRISNQPQHF
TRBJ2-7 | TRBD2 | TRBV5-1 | CASRVAGESYEQYF
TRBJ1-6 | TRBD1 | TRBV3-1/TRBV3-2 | CASSPQGASYNSPLHF
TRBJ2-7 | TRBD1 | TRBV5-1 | CASSLRQGSYEQYF
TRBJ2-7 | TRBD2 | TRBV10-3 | CAIRGLAGVYEQYF
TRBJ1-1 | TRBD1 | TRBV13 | CASSAGQGEAFF
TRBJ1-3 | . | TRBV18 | CASSPRESADTIYF
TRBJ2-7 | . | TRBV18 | CASSPGRQVYEQYF
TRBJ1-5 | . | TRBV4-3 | CASSPSAGANQPQHF
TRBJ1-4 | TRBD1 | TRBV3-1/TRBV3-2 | CASSQVTGTGGLTTNEKLFF
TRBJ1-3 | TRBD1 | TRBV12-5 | CASGPTTGASGNTIYF
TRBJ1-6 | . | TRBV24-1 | CATSAGRNNSPLHF
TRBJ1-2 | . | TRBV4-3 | CASSQDIGGAMSGYTF
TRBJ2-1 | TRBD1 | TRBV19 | CASRAGGWDNEQFF
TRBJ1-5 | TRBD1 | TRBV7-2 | CASSSGQGSNQPQHF
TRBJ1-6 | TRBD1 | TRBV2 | CAGHGTGVNSPLHF
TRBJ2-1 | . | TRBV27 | CASSSRAFALVF
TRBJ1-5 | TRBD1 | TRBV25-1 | CASSELGTGHQPQHF
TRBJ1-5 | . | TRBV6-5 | CASSSRSNQPQHF
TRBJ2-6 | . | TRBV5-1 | CASSLGAFSGANVLTF